Presented here are 11 T cell receptor beta chains from one specimen sequenced in a study of T cells in Graves' hyperthyroidism and ophthalmopathy. Amplified TCR beta CDR3 regions came from RNA transcripts. Carried out on the TCR CDR3, a first-round RT-PCR used the HTBI primer set. Each CDR3 protein is one row after TCRdb ran MiXCR on the multiplex PCR reads. Among about 640,000 distinct CDR3 sequences listed, just under 45% were seen once. The specimen was peripheral blood or thyroid tissue (not recorded which). These receptors originate from an adult man with Graves' disease, either hyperthyroidism or ophthalmopathy (not recorded which).

Note on this clonotype: The final CDR3 position lacks the conserved phenylalanine or tryptophan, pointing to a likely read error. This sequence joins TRBV7-2 and TRBJ1-2; a possible D gene is TRBD1 (6 bases). Trimming stripped 1 base from V and 7 bases from J, with 7 bases between. CDR1 SGHTA and CDR2 FQGNSA come from the germline V gene. The CDR3 consists of 12 residues. DNA of the CDR3: TGTGCCAGCAGCTTAGAGGGGGTTGGCTACACCCTC. It yields the protein CASSLEGVGYTL.

This sequence joins TRBV7-2 and TRBJ2-7, with 12 bases fitting TRBD1. The CDR3 has 16 amino acids. The germline CDR1 and CDR2 sequences are SGHTA and FQGNSA. J lost 2 bases, V lost 2 bases, and 4 bases had no gene match. The CDR3 DNA is TGTGCCAGCAGCTTACTCGGGGACAGGGGGCCCTACGAGCAGTACTTC. It codes for CASSLLGDRGPYEQYF.

The V call is TRBV6-5, the J call TRBJ1-3, with TRBD1 identical over 7 bases. V shed 6 bases, J shed 6 bases, and the junction held 8 bases outside the gene matches. Germline CDR1 MNHEY, CDR2 SVGAGI. The CDR3 is made up of 14 amino acids. CDR3 DNA sequence: TGTGCCAGCAGCTCAATCCAGGGGGTAAACACCATATATTTT. Encoded protein: CASSSIQGVNTIYF.

Concerning this clonotype: One end of the junction does not line up with germline, which may come from a read error. V is TRBV25-1 and J is TRBJ2-2; 7 nucleotides line up with TRBD1. The CDR3 consists of 14 residues. CDR1 and CDR2 from the germline V gene are MGHDK and SYGVNS. CDR3 in amino acids: CASIGTVNTGELSW. The DNA of the CDR3 is TGTGCCAGCATCGGGACAGTGAACACCGGGGAGCTGTCTTGG.

This clonotype was recorded a few times. The chain employs TRBV7-2 and TRBJ1-1; D is possibly TRBD1 (6 bases). Germline-derived CDR1 and CDR2 are SGHTA and FQGNSA. The CDR3 extends over 15 amino acids. The V gene lost 11 bases and the J gene lost 5 bases, with 24 bases spanning the gap. DNA of the CDR3: TGTGCCCTACATATTATTAACCCTACAGGGACTGAAGCTTTCTTT. Translating gives CALHIINPTGTEAFF.

This clonotype was recorded only once. The chain uses TRBV20-1 and TRBJ1-2; possible D gene TRBD1, 6 bases. Trimming left V 2 bases short and J 3 bases short, with 13 bases between. CDR1 and CDR2 from the germline V gene are DFQATT and SNEGSKA (reference sequence). This CDR3 contains 14 residues. DNA of the CDR3: TGCAGTGCTAGACCCCATCAGGGGTACTATGGCTACACCTTC. Its protein product is CSARPHQGYYGYTF.

The chain's CDR3 is CATSRLGGAAGANVLTF. CDR3 coding DNA: TGTGCCACCAGCAGATTGGGGGGCGCGGCCGGGGCCAACGTCCTGACTTTC. The chain combines TRBV15 with TRBJ2-6; D possibly matches TRBD1 or TRBD2 (6 bases each). The germline CDR1 and CDR2 sequences are LNHNV and YYDKDF (reference sequence). The CDR3 has 17 residues. V was clipped by 2 bases and J by 4 bases, with 15 bases between them.

The chain combines TRBV9 with TRBJ1-4; D is unresolved. V was cut by 0 bases and J by 7 bases, with 19 bases left in between. Per the germline V gene, CDR1 is SGDLS and CDR2 is YYNGEE. The CDR3 sequence is 17 residues long. The CDR3 here is CASSVAPQAVEGEKLFF. For the CDR3, the DNA is TGTGCCAGCAGCGTAGCTCCCCAGGCGGTAGAGGGTGAAAAACTGTTTTTT.

The chain links TRBV5-1 to TRBJ2-5, with a weak D call TRBD1 (6 bases). The CDR3 covers 11 residues. CDR1 is SGHRS, CDR2 YFSETQ, per germline. Trimming took off 0 bases at V and 10 bases at J, with 7 bases between the two ends. The CDR3 nucleotides read TGCGCCAGCAGCTTGGGACAGGACCAGTACTTC. This gives the protein CASSLGQDQYF. The whole variable domain, filled in from reference TRBV5-1 and TRBJ2-5, reads KAGVTQTPRYLIKTRGQQVTLSCSPISGHRSVSWYQQTPGQGLQFLFEYFSETQRNKGNFPGRFSGRQFSNSRSEMNVSTLELGDSALYLCASSLGQDQYFGPGTRLLVL.

J is TRBJ2-5 and V is TRBV7-9; D may match TRBD1 or TRBD2 (5 bases each). V was pared by 1 base and J by 0 bases, with 9 bases between. CDR1 is SEHNR and CDR2 is FQNEAQ in the germline V gene (reference sequence). The CDR3 covers 15 residues. CDR3 protein: CASSLGGLNQETQYF. The CDR3 nucleotides are TGTGCCAGCAGCTTAGGGGGGTTGAACCAAGAGACCCAGTACTTC.

The chain carries TRBV29-1 and TRBJ1-3, with D perhaps TRBD1 (5 bases). This CDR3 spans 13 amino acids. Germline V gene lookup returns CDR1 SQVTM and CDR2 ANQGSEA. Deletions cut 4 bases from V and 8 bases from J, with 15 bases between. The CDR3 DNA reads TGCAGCGTTGCGGGACGGTATGGCTACACCATATATTTT. Translated: CSVAGRYGYTIYF. Using reference TRBV29-1 and TRBJ1-3 for the parts outside the CDR3, the full variable domain is SAVISQKPSRDICQRGTSLTIQCQVDSQVTMMFWYRQQPGQSLTLIATANQGSEATYESGFVIDKFPISRPNLTFSTLTVSNMSPEDSSIYLCSVAGRYGYTIYFGEGSWLTVV.